These 7 T cell receptor beta chains originate from one sample sequenced in a study of T cell changes during pregnancy in multiple sclerosis. Only in-frame clones appear in the TCRdb table, and some are missing; sequencing was by immunoSEQ multiplex PCR. This sample carries fewer than 95,000 clones, almost 95% of them seen once, and the ten largest clones take 2% to 2.5%. The sequencing here drew on peripheral blood, taken in the third trimester of pregnancy. These receptors came from a female donor with multiple sclerosis, enrolled in a pregnancy study.

The chain combines TRBV27 with TRBJ2-2; 7 bases agree with TRBD1. Germline trimming cut 6 bases from V and 4 bases from J; bases unmatched to any gene: 5. The germline gives CDR1 MNHEY, CDR2 SMNVEV (reference sequence). The CDR3 covers 14 residues. CDR3 nucleotide sequence: TGTGCCAGCAGACTTGACAGGGCCACCGGGGAGCTGTTTTTT. It is translated as CASRLDRATGELFF.

A single count supports this clone. The chain uses TRBV28 and TRBJ1-5, with D maybe TRBD1 (5 bases). The CDR3 runs to 15 residues. CDR1 and CDR2 (germline): MDHEN, SYDVKM. V was trimmed by 7 bases and J by 2 bases, leaving 15 bases between them. DNA of the CDR3: TGTGCCAGCACCCTCCAGGGCTTGGGCAATCAGCCCCAGCATTTT. Its protein product is CASTLQGLGNQPQHF.

The chain combines TRBV4-2 with TRBJ2-2; possible D gene TRBD2, 6 bases. The CDR3 loop spans 14 amino acids. Germline V gene sequence: CDR1 LGHNA, CDR2 YNFKEQ. V lost 1 base and J lost 7, with 10 bases in between. The CDR3 is CASSQGTIFGELFF. As DNA, the CDR3 is TGTGCCAGCAGCCAAGGGACTATCTTCGGGGAGCTGTTTTTT.

This chain connects TRBV7-2 to TRBJ2-7, with D perhaps TRBD2 (5 bases). CDR1 and CDR2 (germline): SGHTA, FQGNSA. V gave up 5 bases and J gave up 4 bases, with 12 bases separating them. CDR3 length: 13 residues. The CDR3 DNA reads as TGTGCCAGCAGCCTACTTAGCGTGTACGAGCAGTACTTC. It specifies CASSLLSVYEQYF. Full variable domain (rest looked up from reference TRBV7-2 and TRBJ2-7): GAGVSQSPSNKVTEKGKDVELRCDPISGHTALYWYRQSLGQGLEFLIYFQGNSAPDKSGLPSDRFSAERTGGSVSTLTIQRTQQEDSAVYLCASSLLSVYEQYFGPGTRLTVT.

The chain uses TRBV9 and TRBJ1-3; tentatively, D is TRBD1 (5 bases). This CDR3 region has 15 residues. Trimming stripped 3 bases from V and 1 base from J, with 11 bases between. Germline lookup yields CDR1 SGDLS and CDR2 YYNGEE. CDR3 region: CASSAEGVSGNTIYF. The CDR3 nucleotides are TGTGCCAGCAGCGCTGAAGGGGTGTCTGGAAACACCATATATTTT.

The gene calls are TRBV11-3 and TRBJ2-2; 7 nucleotides match TRBD2. Germline CDR1 SGHNT, CDR2 YENEEA. The CDR3 sequence is 16 residues long. Trimming removed 3 bases from V and 1 base from J; junction bases left unmatched: 5. CDR3 sequence: CASSLGGGLNTGELFF. CDR3 bases: TGTGCCAGCAGCTTGGGGGGGGGACTGAACACCGGGGAGCTGTTTTTT. The full variable domain, with the rest looked up from reference TRBV11-3 and TRBJ2-2, is EAGVVQSPRYKIIEKKQPVAFWCNPISGHNTLYWYLQNLGQGPELLIRYENEEAVDDSQLPKDRFSAERLKGVDSTLKIQPAELGDSAVYLCASSLGGGLNTGELFFGEGSRLTVL.

The chain links TRBV7-9 to TRBJ2-3; D is unclear. This CDR3 spans 13 amino acids. Trimming took off 2 bases at V and 3 bases at J, with 6 bases between the two ends. Germline loops: CDR1 SEHNR, CDR2 FQNEAQ (reference sequence). Here the CDR3 reads CASSLHSTDTQYF. Written as DNA, the CDR3 is TGTGCCAGCAGCTTACACAGTACAGATACGCAGTATTTT. Full variable domain (rest looked up from reference TRBV7-9 and TRBJ2-3): DTGVSQNPRHKITKRGQNVTFRCDPISEHNRLYWYRQTLGQGPEFLTYFQNEAQLEKSRLLSDRFSAERPKGSFSTLEIQRTEQGDSAMYLCASSLHSTDTQYFGPGTRLTVL.